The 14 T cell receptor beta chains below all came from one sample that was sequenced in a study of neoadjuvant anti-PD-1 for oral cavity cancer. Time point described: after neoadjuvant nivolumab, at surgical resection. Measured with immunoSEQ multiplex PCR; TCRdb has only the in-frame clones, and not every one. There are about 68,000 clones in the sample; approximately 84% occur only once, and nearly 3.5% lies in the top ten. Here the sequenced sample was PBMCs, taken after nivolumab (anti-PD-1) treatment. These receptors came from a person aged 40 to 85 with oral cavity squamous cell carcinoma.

The CDR3 loop is CASSSSAAETQYF. The CDR3 DNA reads as TGTGCCAGCAGCTCGTCGGCAGCCGAGACCCAGTACTTC. The chain is built from TRBV5-4 and TRBJ2-5; D unresolved. CDR3 length: 13 residues. Germline V lookup: CDR1 SGHNT, CDR2 YYREEE (reference sequence). Trimming shortened V by 3 bases and J by 5 bases, and 11 bases separated the two germline ends.

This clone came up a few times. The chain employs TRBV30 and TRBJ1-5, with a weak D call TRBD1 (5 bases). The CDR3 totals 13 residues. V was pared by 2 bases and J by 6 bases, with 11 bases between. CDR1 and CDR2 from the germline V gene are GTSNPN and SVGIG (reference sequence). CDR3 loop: CAWSSQGSQPQHF. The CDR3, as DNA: TGTGCCTGGAGTAGTCAGGGAAGTCAGCCCCAGCATTTT.

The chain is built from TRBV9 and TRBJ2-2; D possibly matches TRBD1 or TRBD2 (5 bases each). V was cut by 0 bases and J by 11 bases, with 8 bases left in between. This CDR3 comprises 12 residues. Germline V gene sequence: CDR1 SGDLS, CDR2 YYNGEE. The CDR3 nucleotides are TGTGCCAGCAGCGTAGCAGGGAGCGAGCTGTTTTTT. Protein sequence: CASSVAGSELFF.

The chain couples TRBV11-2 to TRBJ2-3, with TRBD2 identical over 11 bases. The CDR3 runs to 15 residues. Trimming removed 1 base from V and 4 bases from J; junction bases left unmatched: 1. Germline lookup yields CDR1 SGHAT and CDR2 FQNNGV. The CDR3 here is CASSLVLAGADTQYF. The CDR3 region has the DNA TGTGCCAGCAGCTTAGTACTAGCGGGAGCAGATACGCAGTATTTT.

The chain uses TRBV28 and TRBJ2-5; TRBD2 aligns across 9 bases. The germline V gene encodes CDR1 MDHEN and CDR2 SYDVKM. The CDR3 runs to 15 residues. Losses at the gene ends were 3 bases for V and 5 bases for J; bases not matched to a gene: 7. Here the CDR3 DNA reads TGTGCCAGCAGTTTTTTTAGCGGGAGTTTGGAGACCCAGTACTTC. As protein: CASSFFSGSLETQYF.

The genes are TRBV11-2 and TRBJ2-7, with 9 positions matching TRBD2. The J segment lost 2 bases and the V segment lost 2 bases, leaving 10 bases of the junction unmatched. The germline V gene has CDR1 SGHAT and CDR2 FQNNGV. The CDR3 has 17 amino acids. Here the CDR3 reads CASSLSSGDRGPYEQYF. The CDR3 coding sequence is TGTGCCAGCAGCTTATCTAGCGGGGATAGGGGCCCCTACGAGCAGTACTTC.

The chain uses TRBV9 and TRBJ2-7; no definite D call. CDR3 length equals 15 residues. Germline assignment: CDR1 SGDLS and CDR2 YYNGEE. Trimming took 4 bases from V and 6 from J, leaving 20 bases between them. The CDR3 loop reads CASSPLSDLKGEQYF. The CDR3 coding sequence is TGTGCCAGCAGCCCCCTCAGCGATTTGAAAGGCGAGCAGTACTTC. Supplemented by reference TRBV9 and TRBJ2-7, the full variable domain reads DSGVTQTPKHLITATGQRVTLRCSPRSGDLSVYWYQQSLDQGLQFLIQYYNGEERAKGNILERFSAQQFPDLHSELNLSSLELGDSALYFCASSPLSDLKGEQYFGPGTRLTVT.

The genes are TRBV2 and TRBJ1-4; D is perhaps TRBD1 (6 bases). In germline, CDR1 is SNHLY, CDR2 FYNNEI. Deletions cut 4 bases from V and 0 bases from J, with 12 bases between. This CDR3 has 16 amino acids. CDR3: CASSGRDRPTNEKLFF. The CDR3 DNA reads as TGTGCCAGCAGTGGGCGCGACAGGCCAACTAATGAAAAACTGTTTTTT.

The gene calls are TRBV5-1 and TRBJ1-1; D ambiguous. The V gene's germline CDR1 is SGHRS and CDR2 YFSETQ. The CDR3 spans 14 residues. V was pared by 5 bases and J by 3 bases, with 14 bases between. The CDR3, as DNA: TGCGCCAGCAGTTTCTTTCCCAGCGACACTGAAGCTTTCTTT. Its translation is CASSFFPSDTEAFF.

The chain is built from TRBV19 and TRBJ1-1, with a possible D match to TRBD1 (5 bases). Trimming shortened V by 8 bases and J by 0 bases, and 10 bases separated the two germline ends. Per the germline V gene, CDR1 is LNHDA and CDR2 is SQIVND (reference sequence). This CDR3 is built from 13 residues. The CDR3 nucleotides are TGTGCCAGTTCCGGGACGGTGAACACTGAAGCTTTCTTT. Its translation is CASSGTVNTEAFF. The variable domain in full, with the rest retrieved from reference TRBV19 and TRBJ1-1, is DGGITQSPKYLFRKEGQNVTLSCEQNLNHDAMYWYRQDPGQGLRLIYYSQIVNDFQKGDIAEGYSVSREKKESFPLTVTSAQKNPTAFYLCASSGTVNTEAFFGQGTRLTVV.

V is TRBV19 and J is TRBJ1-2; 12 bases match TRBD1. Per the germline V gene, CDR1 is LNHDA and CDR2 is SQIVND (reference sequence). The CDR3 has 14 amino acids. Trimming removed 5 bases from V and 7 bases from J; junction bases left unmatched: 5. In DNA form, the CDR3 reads TGTGCCAGTAGTCTGGGACAGGGGGCTGGTGGCTACACCTTC. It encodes CASSLGQGAGGYTF.

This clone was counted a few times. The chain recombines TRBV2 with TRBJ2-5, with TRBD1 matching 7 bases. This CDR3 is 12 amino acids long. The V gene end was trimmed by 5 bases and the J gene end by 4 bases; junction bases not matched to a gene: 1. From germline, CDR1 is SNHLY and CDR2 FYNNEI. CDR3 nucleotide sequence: TGTGCCAGCAGTACAGGGGTAGAGACCCAGTACTTC. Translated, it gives CASSTGVETQYF.

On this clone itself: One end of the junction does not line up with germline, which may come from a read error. CDR3 region: CASSLAGGIYNEQFF. In DNA, the CDR3 is TGTGCCAGCAGCCTAGCGGGAGGGATCTACAATGAGCAGTTCTTC. The genes are TRBV7-6 and TRBJ2-1; 12 nucleotides match TRBD2. The CDR3 has 15 residues. Germline-derived CDR1 and CDR2 are SGHVS and FNYEAQ. Full variable domain (outside the CDR3, taken from reference TRBV7-6 and TRBJ2-1): GAGVSQSPRYKVTKRGQDVALRCDPISGHVSLYWYRQALGQGPEFLTYFNYEAQQDKSGLPNDRFSAERPEGSISTLTIQRTEQRDSAMYRCASSLAGGIYNEQFFGPGTRLTVL.

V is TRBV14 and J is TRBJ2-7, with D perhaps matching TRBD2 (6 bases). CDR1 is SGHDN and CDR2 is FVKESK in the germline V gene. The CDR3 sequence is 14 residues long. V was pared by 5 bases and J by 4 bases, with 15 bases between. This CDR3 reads CASSSWVAVYEQYF. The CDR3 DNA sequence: TGTGCCAGCAGCTCCTGGGTAGCGGTTTACGAGCAGTACTTC.